This T cell receptor (beta chain) was captured in a study of T cells expressing NK-cell markers. Study context: Researchers got TCR beta repertoires out of sorted CD3+CD56+NKG2C+, CD3+CD56+NKG2C- and CD3+CD56-NKG2C+ T cells. Study-level points and caveats: Dominant NKG2C+ clonotypes made up roughly 1.0-7.0% of CD8+ T cells in a handful of donors.

After re-calling the 5' RACE reads, TCRdb lists one entry per CDR3 protein, DNA absent. The sample includes 500,000 to 600,000 distinct CDR3 sequences. In the case of this clonotype: Its antigen is unknown.

Material: blood T cells: a sorted CD56 or NKG2C T cell subset, CD4+ or CD8+ T cells, or bulk PBMC T cells (not recorded which). The TCR comes from a man aged 18 to 35 in good health.

The chain's CDR3 is CSARGLGTGGPSAQFF. The J gene is TRBJ2-1, the V gene TRBV20-1; the TRBD1 assignment by TCRdb is unverifiable without DNA. This CDR3 contains 16 residues. CDR1 DFQATT and CDR2 SNEGSKA come from the germline V gene (reference sequence).